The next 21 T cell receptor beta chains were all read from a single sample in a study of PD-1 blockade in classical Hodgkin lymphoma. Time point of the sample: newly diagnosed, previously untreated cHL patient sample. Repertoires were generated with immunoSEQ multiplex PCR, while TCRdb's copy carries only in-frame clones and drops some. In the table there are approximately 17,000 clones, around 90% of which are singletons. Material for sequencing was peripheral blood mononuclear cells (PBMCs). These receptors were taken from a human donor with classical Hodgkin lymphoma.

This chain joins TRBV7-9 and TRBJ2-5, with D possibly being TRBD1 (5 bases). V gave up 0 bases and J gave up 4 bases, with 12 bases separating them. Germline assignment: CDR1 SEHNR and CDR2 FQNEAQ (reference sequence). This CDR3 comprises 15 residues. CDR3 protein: CASSLAGSGIETQYF. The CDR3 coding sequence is TGTGCCAGCAGCTTAGCGGGGTCAGGGATAGAGACCCAGTACTTC.

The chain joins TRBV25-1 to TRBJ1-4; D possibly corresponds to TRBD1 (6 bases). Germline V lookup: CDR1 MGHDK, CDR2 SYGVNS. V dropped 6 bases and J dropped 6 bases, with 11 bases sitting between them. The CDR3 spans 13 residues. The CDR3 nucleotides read TGTGCCAGCAGGAGGGGGGCATATGAAAAACTGTTTTTT. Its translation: CASRRGAYEKLFF.

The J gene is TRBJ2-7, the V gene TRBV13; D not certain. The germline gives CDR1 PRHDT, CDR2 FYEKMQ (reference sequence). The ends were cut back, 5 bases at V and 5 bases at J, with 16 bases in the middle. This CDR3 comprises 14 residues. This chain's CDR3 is CASSPFRVRNEQYF. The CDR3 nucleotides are TGTGCCAGCAGCCCTTTTAGGGTGAGGAACGAGCAGTACTTC.

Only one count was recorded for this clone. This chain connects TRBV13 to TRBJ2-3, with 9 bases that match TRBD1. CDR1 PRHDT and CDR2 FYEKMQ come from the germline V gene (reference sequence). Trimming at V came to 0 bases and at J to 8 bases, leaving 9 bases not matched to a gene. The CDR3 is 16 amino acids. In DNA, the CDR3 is TGTGCCAGCAGCTTAGGACAGGGACAGGGAACCACTACGCAGTATTTT. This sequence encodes CASSLGQGQGTTTQYF. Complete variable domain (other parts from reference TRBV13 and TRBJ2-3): AAGVIQSPRHLIKEKRETATLKCYPIPRHDTVYWYQQGPGQDPQFLISFYEKMQSDKGSIPDRFSAQQFSDYHSELNMSSLELGDSALYFCASSLGQGQGTTTQYFGPGTRLTVL.

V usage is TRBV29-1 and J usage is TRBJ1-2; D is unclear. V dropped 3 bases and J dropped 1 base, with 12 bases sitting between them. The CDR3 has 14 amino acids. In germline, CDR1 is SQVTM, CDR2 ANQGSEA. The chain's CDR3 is CSVDSSEHNYGYTF. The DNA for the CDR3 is TGCAGCGTTGACAGCAGCGAGCATAACTATGGCTACACCTTC. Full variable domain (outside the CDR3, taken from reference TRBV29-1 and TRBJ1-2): SAVISQKPSRDICQRGTSLTIQCQVDSQVTMMFWYRQQPGQSLTLIATANQGSEATYESGFVIDKFPISRPNLTFSTLTVSNMSPEDSSIYLCSVDSSEHNYGYTFGSGTRLTVV.

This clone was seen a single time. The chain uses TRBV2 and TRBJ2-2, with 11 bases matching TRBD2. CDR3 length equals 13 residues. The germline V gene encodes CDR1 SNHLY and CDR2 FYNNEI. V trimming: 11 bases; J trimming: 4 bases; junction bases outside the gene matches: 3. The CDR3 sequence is CAGGTSGTGELFF. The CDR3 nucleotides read TGTGCCGGAGGGACTAGCGGCACCGGGGAGCTGTTTTTT.

The CDR3 here is CASTGQGPAGELFF. For the CDR3, the DNA is TGTGCCAGCACCGGACAGGGACCTGCCGGGGAGCTGTTTTTT. V usage is TRBV6-6 and J usage is TRBJ2-2, with 8 positions matching TRBD1. The CDR3 has 14 amino acids. Germline CDR1 and CDR2: MNHNY and SVGAGI (reference sequence). The V segment lost 7 bases and the J segment 6 bases; nucleotides outside the gene matches: 7.

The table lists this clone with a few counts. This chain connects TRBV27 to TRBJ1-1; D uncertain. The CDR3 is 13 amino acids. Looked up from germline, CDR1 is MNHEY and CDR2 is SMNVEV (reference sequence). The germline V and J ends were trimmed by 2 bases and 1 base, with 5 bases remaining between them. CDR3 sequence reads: CASSLNRNTEAFF. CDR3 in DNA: TGTGCCAGCAGTTTAAACAGGAACACTGAAGCTTTCTTT.

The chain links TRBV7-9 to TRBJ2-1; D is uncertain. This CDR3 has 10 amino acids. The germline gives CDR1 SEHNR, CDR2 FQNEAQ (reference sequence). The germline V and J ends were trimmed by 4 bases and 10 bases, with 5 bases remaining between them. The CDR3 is CASSSVEQFF. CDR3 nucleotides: TGTGCCAGCAGCTCCGTCGAGCAGTTCTTC.

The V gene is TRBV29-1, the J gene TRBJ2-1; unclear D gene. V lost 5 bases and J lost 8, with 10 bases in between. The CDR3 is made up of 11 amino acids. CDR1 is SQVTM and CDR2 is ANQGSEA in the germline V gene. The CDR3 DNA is TGCAGCGTTTGGATTGGAGATGAGCAGTTCTTC. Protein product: CSVWIGDEQFF.

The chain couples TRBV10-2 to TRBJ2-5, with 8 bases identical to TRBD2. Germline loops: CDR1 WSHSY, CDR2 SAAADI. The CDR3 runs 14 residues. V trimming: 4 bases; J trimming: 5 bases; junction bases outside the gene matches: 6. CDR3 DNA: TGCGCCAGCAGTGGCAGCGGGAGCGGCGAGACCCAGTACTTC. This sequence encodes CASSGSGSGETQYF.

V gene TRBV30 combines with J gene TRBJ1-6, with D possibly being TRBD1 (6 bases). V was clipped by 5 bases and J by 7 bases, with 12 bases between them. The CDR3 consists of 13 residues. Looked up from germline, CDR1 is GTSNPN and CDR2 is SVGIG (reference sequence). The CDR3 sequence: CAWEGQLNSPLHF. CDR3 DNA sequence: TGTGCCTGGGAAGGACAGTTAAATTCACCCCTCCACTTT.

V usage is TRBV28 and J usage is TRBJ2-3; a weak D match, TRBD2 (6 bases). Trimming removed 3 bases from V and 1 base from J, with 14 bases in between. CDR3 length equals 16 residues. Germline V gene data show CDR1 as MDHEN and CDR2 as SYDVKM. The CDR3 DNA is TGTGCCAGCAGTTTCCAGCGGCGGGGTGGCACAGATACGCAGTATTTT. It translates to CASSFQRRGGTDTQYF.

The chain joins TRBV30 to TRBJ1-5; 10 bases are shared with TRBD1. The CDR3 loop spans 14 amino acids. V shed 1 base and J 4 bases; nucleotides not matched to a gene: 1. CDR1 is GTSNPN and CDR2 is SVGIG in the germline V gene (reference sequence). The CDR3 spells CAWSGTGGNQPQHF. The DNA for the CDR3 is TGTGCCTGGAGTGGGACAGGGGGGAATCAGCCCCAGCATTTT.

CDR3 bases: TGCGCCAGCAGCCAAATGGGTCGGCCGAGCTCTGGAAACACCATATATTTT. It translates to CASSQMGRPSSGNTIYF. V usage is TRBV4-1 and J usage is TRBJ1-3, with D unresolved. CDR3 length equals 17 residues. The V end was cut by 2 bases, the J end by 0 bases, with 14 bases between. Germline V gene lookup returns CDR1 MGHRA and CDR2 YSYEKL.

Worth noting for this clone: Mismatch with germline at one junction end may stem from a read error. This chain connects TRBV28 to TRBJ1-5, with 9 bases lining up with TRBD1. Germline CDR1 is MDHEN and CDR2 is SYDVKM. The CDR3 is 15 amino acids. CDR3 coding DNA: TGTGCCAGCAGCCCAACCGGGACAGGGAATCGGCCCCAGCATTTT. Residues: CASSPTGTGNRPQHF. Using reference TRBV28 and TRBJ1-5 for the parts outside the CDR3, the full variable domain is DVKVTQSSRYLVKRTGEKVFLECVQDMDHENMFWYRQDPGLGLRLIYFSYDVKMKEKGDIPEGYSVSREKKERFSLILESASTNQTSMYLCASSPTGTGNRPQHFGDGTRLSIL.

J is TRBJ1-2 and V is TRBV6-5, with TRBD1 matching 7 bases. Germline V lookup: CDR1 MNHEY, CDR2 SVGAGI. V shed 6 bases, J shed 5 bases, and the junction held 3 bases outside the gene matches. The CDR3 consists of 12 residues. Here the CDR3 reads CASRSQGYGYTF. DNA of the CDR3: TGTGCCAGCAGGTCACAGGGGTATGGCTACACCTTC.

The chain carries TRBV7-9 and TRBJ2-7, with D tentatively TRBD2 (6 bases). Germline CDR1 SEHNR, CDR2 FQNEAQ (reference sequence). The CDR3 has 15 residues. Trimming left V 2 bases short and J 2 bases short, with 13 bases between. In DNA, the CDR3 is TGTGCCAGCAGCTTAACTGGGGGGAGCCCCTACGAGCAGTACTTC. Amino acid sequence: CASSLTGGSPYEQYF.

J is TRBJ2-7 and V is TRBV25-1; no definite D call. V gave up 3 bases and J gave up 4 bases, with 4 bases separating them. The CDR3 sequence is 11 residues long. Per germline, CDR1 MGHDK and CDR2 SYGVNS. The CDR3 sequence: CASSEKYEQYF. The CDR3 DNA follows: TGTGCCAGCAGTGAGAAGTACGAGCAGTACTTC.

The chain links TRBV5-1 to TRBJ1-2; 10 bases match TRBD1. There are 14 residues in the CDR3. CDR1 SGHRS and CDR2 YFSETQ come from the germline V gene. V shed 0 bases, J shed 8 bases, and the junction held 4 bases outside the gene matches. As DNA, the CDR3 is TGCGCCAGCAGCTTGGCCGGGACAGGGGACGGCTACACCTTC. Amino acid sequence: CASSLAGTGDGYTF. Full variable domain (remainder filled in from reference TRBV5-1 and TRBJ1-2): KAGVTQTPRYLIKTRGQQVTLSCSPISGHRSVSWYQQTPGQGLQFLFEYFSETQRNKGNFPGRFSGRQFSNSRSEMNVSTLELGDSALYLCASSLAGTGDGYTFGSGTRLTVV.

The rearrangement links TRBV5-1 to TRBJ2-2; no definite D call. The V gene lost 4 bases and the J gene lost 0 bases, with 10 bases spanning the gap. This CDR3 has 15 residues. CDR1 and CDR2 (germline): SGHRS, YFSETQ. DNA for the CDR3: TGCGCCAGCAGCGCGGACGTCACGAACACCGGGGAGCTGTTTTTT. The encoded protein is CASSADVTNTGELFF.